This T cell receptor (beta chain) was identified in a study of cytomegalovirus exposure and HLA in healthy donors (dated by TCRdb to 2016 to 2017). Describing the broader study: According to an earlier analysis of a few hundred of the donors, some 180 million T cells yielded some 120 million unique TCR beta sequences and 276 Gb of sequence data. Alongside the repertoire data, information on donor age, sex, ethnicity and CMV serostatus was compiled. A later genetic analysis used genome-wide SNP genotypes for about three fifths of the roughly 700 donors, treating that subset as a discovery cohort. Typing coverage differed by locus: A, B, C, DRB1 and DQB1 were typed in about 629-640 donors, DQA1 in approximately 520, DPA1 in around 600, and DPB1 in about 450. Both class I and class II loci were covered by HLA typing, at four-digit resolution. On average, roughly 200,000 unique TCR beta nucleotide sequences were sequenced per donor among about 400 genotyped donors of the cohort, with roughly 20% of those sequences being non-productive. Of the 300 to 400 genotyped donors, approximately 82% fell in the genetic ancestry cluster associated with self-reported Caucasian donors. All discovery cohort repertoires had been generated using a single sequencing platform. The study combined high-throughput TCR immunosequencing, statistical association of individual TCRs with disease status, and machine learning to predict cytomegalovirus infection status. An early release that covered around 590 HLA-typed donors contained approximately 300 gigabases of sequencing data and 80 million or so unique TCR sequences. Because of strong linkage in the cohort, 5 or 6 DR-DQ haplotypes were treated as single units for association and clustering. The aim of the study was to test whether cataloging public T cell receptors could identify signatures of past pathogen exposure. The study profiled the T cell repertoires of 666 subjects by immunosequencing and related them to cytomegalovirus serostatus. Besides the first cohort of 666 subjects, a separate validation cohort made up of 95 to 150 different subjects was used. Rather than using new phenotypic data, the later analysis identified candidate immune exposures from TCR beta sequences and from how often those sequences occurred across donors. In a later analysis, previously published TCR beta repertoires from more than 500 donors were re-analyzed and high-resolution HLA genotyping was added so that TCR occurrence patterns could be studied. In an earlier analysis of around 540 of the donors, high-throughput TCR beta sequencing was used to judge whether each TCR beta V gene segment behaved as functional or pseudogenic.

The protocol used for the library was the immunoSEQ multiplex PCR assay. A mixture of 60 forward primers for TCR Vbeta segments and 13 reverse primers for TCR Jbeta segments was used in the multiplex PCR. The CDR3 region of rearranged TCR beta genes was amplified from genomic DNA with a multiplex PCR assay. On the Illumina HiSeq System, the amplified TCR beta libraries were sequenced as 87-base-pair reads. Regarding the original processing steps: In a later analysis, tens of millions of unique TCR beta chains were counted across the roughly 700 repertoires, and some 10 million of these chains were shared by at least two donors. A nearest-neighbor algorithm error-corrected the raw reads and collapsed the reads into unique sequences, merging closely related sequences to remove PCR and sequencing errors. To assign V, D and J gene segments, CDR3 sequences were aligned to IMGT reference sequences. Each retained sequence needed at least a six-nucleotide match to both a V gene segment and a J gene segment. A rearrangement was called productive if the CDR3 had no stop codons and remained in frame with V and J, and every other rearrangement was called non-productive. Following IMGT convention, CDR3 was defined as the stretch from the second conserved V-encoded cysteine to the conserved J-encoded phenylalanine. The earlier analysis of some 600 of the donors excluded sequences that lacked an unambiguous match to a single V gene segment. An earlier analysis of a few hundred of the donors called V segments functional above 56.7% productive rearrangements and segregating when the between-donor standard deviation exceeded 5%. To diagnose cytomegalovirus status from the catalog of TCR beta chain sequences, a statistical classification framework was built. In a later analysis, TCR nucleotide sequences were compared against IMGT/GENE-DB human TR gene sequences so that V and J genes could be assigned. A later analysis assigned CDR3 sequences and most-parsimonious VDJ recombination scenarios with the TCRdist pipeline. In a later analysis, each TCR beta chain was defined by its CDR3 amino acid sequence together with its V-gene family, and reads without a unique V-gene family were excluded. In a later analysis, 500 to 700 highly shared, low-generation-probability nucleotide sequences were removed to address suspected cross-contamination and a sequencing artifact. For each public chain, a later analysis derived a clonal expansion index from normalized ranks of inferred template counts within each repertoire. In a later analysis, generation probabilities were computed with a VDJ recombination model fitted to out-of-frame rearrangements, and the resulting probabilities were checked against IGoR. In a later analysis, hypergeometric tests were used to score TCR-TCR, TCR-HLA and TCR-CMV co-occurrence, with a repertoire-size bias correction applied to TCR pairs. In a later analysis, false discovery rates were estimated by permuting HLA or CMV assignments 20 times. In a later analysis, co-occurring TCRs were grouped using DBSCAN, with TCRdist sequence similarity added in when clustering inside HLA-allele-positive subsets. Repertoires with fewer than 30,000 or more than 120,000 public chains, plus five repertoires with anomalous nucleotide sharing, were excluded from co-occurrence clustering. In its TCRdb copy, this immuneACCESS table keeps in-frame sequences only and misses some clones. Where compared with another copy, unresolved V genes explain less than half of these, and the others have no known cause. The V and J calls and the clone size are those of that table, but D and trimming were determined from the DNA. Recorded for this sample are about 110,000 clones; nearly 80% of them occurred a single time. Under 1.5% of the sample is taken by the ten largest.

With regard to this clone: No antigen is known for it. Nothing much larger sits one base from this clone, and base qualities are not available.

The CDR3 starts with the cysteine, ends with the phenylalanine, and has 17 residues. This entry keeps only the CDR3 DNA: 51 bases, framed from base 1. Germline trimming: 0 bases from V, 7 bases from J; junction bases outside gene matches: 12. CDR1 and CDR2 (LGHNA, YSLEER) derive from the germline V gene. Study-wide findings and limitations: According to a later analysis, TCR association rates differed among HLA loci, with DRB1 alleles showing the most associated TCRs and HLA-C alleles showing the fewest. The earlier analysis of approximately 560 of the donors excluded around 17 rarely observed V segments, including chromosome 9 orphons, because counts were too low. A later analysis reported that several top co-occurrence clusters appeared linked to parvovirus B19, influenza, CMV and Epstein-Barr virus. The study listed 150 to 200 TCR beta chains as associated with cytomegalovirus. A later analysis associated 16,951 TCR beta sequences with specific HLA alleles at a false discovery rate of 0.05. A further reported finding was that TCR beta sequences accurately predicted the HLA-A and HLA-B alleles for most subjects in the first cohort. In a later analysis, HLA-associated TCR beta chains showed more clonal expansion and lower generation probabilities than non-associated chains that were equally common. A cluster of highly shared sequence variants was judged likely to be a technical artifact of the sequencing pipeline. In this cohort, only TCR beta chains were sequenced, and detectable features were limited by the absence of alpha or paired-chain data. It was suggested by the authors that the approach could potentially be generalized to other disease states and immunological phenotypes. CMV serostatus was the only immune exposure information available for the cohort. In vitro tests confirmed that a few of the cytomegalovirus-associated TCR beta chains recognize cytomegalovirus antigens. In a later analysis, most CMV-associated TCR beta chains were found to appear HLA-restricted, with HLA associations seemingly driven largely by CMV exposure. The presence/absence analyses assumed that sequencing depth was roughly uniform across donors, and that assumption may not be true. Because HLA typing was unavailable for some donors at each locus, only the typed subset was used in association tests. Across donors, most TCR sequences were observed very rarely, whereas some public TCRs were present in many individuals. Strong co-occurrence of HLA alleles, especially DR and DQ, made assigning TCR associations to individual alleles difficult. V-gene and J-gene trimming of TCR beta chains was associated with a missense DCLRE1C variant in a later genetic analysis, and the association was replicated in an independent cohort. Some IMGT-functional V segments, including TRBV6-2 and TRBV6-3, could not be told apart with the 87-base-pair reads, so those segments were excluded. In an earlier analysis of over 550 of the donors, most TCR beta V segments were observed in productive rearrangements about 90% or about 30% of the time, broadly matching IMGT annotations. In a later genetic analysis, fewer N-insertions in productive TCRs were reported among donors in an Asian-associated ancestry cluster than the roughly 700-donor mean. The classifier was reported to diagnose cytomegalovirus status with high specificity and sensitivity in both the original cohort and the validation cohort. Linkage disequilibrium might explain the correlated functional status among segregating V segments, but an unknown experimental factor could not be excluded.

The cohort comprised fewer than 750 healthy bone marrow donors. Cohort members were all nominally healthy when sampled, although unrecorded immune exposures were likely present. The donor was CMV seronegative and belonged to the group of 350 or so seronegative cohort members. Each donor provided a peripheral blood sample, and peripheral blood mononuclear cells were used for TCR beta sequencing. Genomic DNA was extracted from the blood cell samples with the Qiagen DNeasy Blood Extraction Kit. The V gene is TRBV4-3 and the J gene is TRBJ2-1, and 7 junction bases match TRBD2. The sequence came from a woman aged 30 to 39 in good health and CMV-seronegative. Sequencing was performed on PBMCs. The CDR3 has the sequence CASSQERRAGLMNEQFF. The sequenced DNA is TGCGCCAGCAGCCAAGAGAGAAGAGCGGGGCTCATGAATGAGCAGTTCTTC.